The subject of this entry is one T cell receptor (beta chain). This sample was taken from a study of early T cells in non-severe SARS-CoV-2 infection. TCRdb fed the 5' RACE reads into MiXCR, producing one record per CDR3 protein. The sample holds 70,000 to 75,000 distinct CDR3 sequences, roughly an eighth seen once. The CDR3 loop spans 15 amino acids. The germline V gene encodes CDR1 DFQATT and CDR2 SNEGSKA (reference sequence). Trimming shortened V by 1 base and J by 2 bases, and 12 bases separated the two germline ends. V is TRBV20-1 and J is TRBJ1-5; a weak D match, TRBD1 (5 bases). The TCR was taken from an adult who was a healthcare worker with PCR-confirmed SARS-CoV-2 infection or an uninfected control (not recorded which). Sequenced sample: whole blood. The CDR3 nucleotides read TGCAGTGCTAGAGTCGGAGGGGCTGGCAATCAGCCCCAGCATTTT. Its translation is CSARVGGAGNQPQHF.